The TCR beta chain described here comes from a study of T cell responses to AZD1222 COVID-19 vaccine. Study-level results: Compared with day 0, the breadth and depth of the Spike-specific TCR repertoire rose significantly after two doses of AZD1222.

This clone was seen a single time. Its specificity is unknown. Trimming cost V 2 bases and J 7 bases, with 12 bases left between them. This CDR3 spans 13 amino acids. Germline CDR1 is SGHVS and CDR2 is FQNEAQ. Some clones are missing from TCRdb's copy, which holds only in-frame ones; the method was immunoSEQ multiplex PCR. The sample yields about 96,000 clones, roughly nine tenths seen once. The V gene is TRBV7-8, the J gene TRBJ2-7; TRBD1 might be the D (5 bases). The sequence came from an adult in good health. Sequencing used peripheral blood, obtained on day 0 of AZD1222 vaccination. CDR3 bases: TGTGCCAGCAGCTTACAGGGTTCCAGGGAGCAGTACTTC. Translation: CASSLQGSREQYF.